A single sample is the source of the 20 T cell receptor beta chains below, sequenced in a study of control samples from healthy donors and cancer patients. Profiled with immunoSEQ multiplex PCR; TCRdb holds only in-frame clones, not every one. The sample has 150,000 to 200,000 clones, roughly 89% seen once; the top ten hold 1.4%. Sequencing was performed on blood. These receptors were obtained from a woman in her forties or fifties in good health.

The chain joins TRBV9 to TRBJ1-2; 8 positions agree with TRBD1. The CDR3 has 12 amino acids. J lost 10 bases, V lost 1 base, and 3 bases had no gene match. CDR1 is SGDLS and CDR2 is YYNGEE in the germline V gene. The CDR3 DNA follows: TGTGCCAGCAGCGTACAGGGGGCTGTCTACACCTTC. It encodes CASSVQGAVYTF.

The chain carries TRBV28 and TRBJ2-3; 7 bases are shared with TRBD1. Germline V gene data show CDR1 as MDHEN and CDR2 as SYDVKM. There are 16 residues in the CDR3. After removal of 5 bases from V and 2 bases from J, the junction contained 10 bases not matched to a gene. The CDR3 nucleotides are TGTGCCAGCAGTCCACTAGGGACAGACCCCACAGATACGCAGTATTTT. The encoded protein is CASSPLGTDPTDTQYF.

The chain recombines TRBV10-3 with TRBJ1-5, with D hard to call. Germline assignment: CDR1 ENHRY and CDR2 SYGVKD. This CDR3 comprises 14 residues. V lost 0 bases and J 0 bases, leaving 3 bases between the germline ends. The CDR3 protein is CAISESSSNQPQHF. In DNA form, the CDR3 reads TGTGCCATCAGTGAGTCCTCTAGCAATCAGCCCCAGCATTTT.

This clone was seen only once. J is TRBJ1-2 and V is TRBV9; 7 nucleotides match TRBD1. Germline trimming cut 0 bases from V and 3 bases from J; bases unmatched to any gene: 2. This CDR3 contains 14 residues. CDR1 and CDR2 from the germline V gene are SGDLS and YYNGEE. In DNA form, the CDR3 reads TGTGCCAGCAGCGTAGACAGGGGACACTATGGCTACACCTTC. Translating it yields CASSVDRGHYGYTF.

This clone has a handful of counts. J is TRBJ2-1 and V is TRBV5-1, with 8 nucleotides matching TRBD2. J lost 0 bases, V lost 2 bases, and 10 bases had no gene match. The length of the CDR3 is 18 residues. The V gene's germline CDR1 is SGHRS and CDR2 YFSETQ. In DNA form, the CDR3 reads TGCGCCAGCAGCTTAGGAAGTAGCGGGGCTAGCTCCTACAATGAGCAGTTCTTC. It codes for CASSLGSSGASSYNEQFF.

This chain uses TRBV18 with TRBJ1-5; D is ambiguous. With 6 bases removed from V and 5 bases from J, the gap between germline ends came to 14 bases. CDR3 size: 14 residues. In germline, CDR1 is KGHSH, CDR2 LQKENI. Here the CDR3 DNA reads TGTGCCAGCTCGCCGGGCACAGTCCATCAGCCCCAGCATTTT. Its protein is CASSPGTVHQPQHF.

CDR3 DNA: TGTGCCAGCAGTTTAGGTAGCAGGGGTTACGATTTCTTT. Amino acid sequence: CASSLGSRGYDFF. The gene calls are TRBV28 and TRBJ1-1; D may be TRBD1 (6 bases). CDR1 and CDR2 from the germline V gene are MDHEN and SYDVKM. The CDR3 contains 13 residues. V lost 2 bases and J 13 bases, leaving 17 bases between the germline ends.

The chain joins TRBV7-2 to TRBJ2-5, with a possible D match to TRBD2 (5 bases). From germline, CDR1 is SGHTA and CDR2 FQGNSA. Trimming took 4 bases from V and 6 from J, leaving 9 bases between them. The CDR3 spans 12 residues. The DNA for the CDR3 is TGTGCCAGCAGCTCTACTAGAAAGACCCAGTACTTC. Its protein is CASSSTRKTQYF.

The chain is built from TRBV5-4 and TRBJ2-2, with TRBD1 matching 9 bases. Unmatched junction bases numbered 10, after V lost 5 bases and J lost 8 bases. CDR3 length: 15 amino acids. From germline, CDR1 is SGHNT and CDR2 YYREEE (reference sequence). CDR3 amino acids: CASSRGTGRAGELFF. The CDR3 region has the DNA TGTGCCAGCAGTCGTGGGACAGGGCGGGCGGGGGAGCTGTTTTTT.

CDR3: CASSLFETGGNFAEAFF. DNA for the CDR3: TGCGCCAGCAGCCTCTTCGAAACAGGGGGGAATTTTGCTGAAGCTTTCTTT. V is TRBV4-3 and J is TRBJ1-1, with 8 bases matching TRBD1. Germline CDR1 is LGHNA and CDR2 is YSLEER. The trim removed 4 bases at V and 6 bases at J, leaving 16 bases unmatched. The CDR3 is made up of 17 amino acids.

The chain employs TRBV10-2 and TRBJ1-2; 7 bases fit TRBD1. V dropped 7 bases and J dropped 7; count of bases not matched to a gene: 9. This CDR3 is 13 amino acids long. In germline, CDR1 is WSHSY, CDR2 SAAADI. The CDR3, as DNA: TGCGCCAGCACCACAGGGGACCTTTCTGGCTACACCTTC. It translates to CASTTGDLSGYTF.

This sequence joins TRBV7-8 and TRBJ2-4, with D perhaps being TRBD1 or TRBD2 (5 bases each). Germline V lookup: CDR1 SGHVS, CDR2 FQNEAQ. The CDR3 totals 16 residues. V lost 5 bases to trimming and J lost 0 bases, with 14 bases between them. The CDR3 DNA reads TGTGCCAGCAGCAACAGTATGGGGGTAGCCAAAAACATTCAGTACTTC. Residues: CASSNSMGVAKNIQYF.

The genes are TRBV29-1 and TRBJ1-4; tentative D call: TRBD1 (6 bases). Germline V gene sequence: CDR1 SQVTM, CDR2 ANQGSEA. The CDR3 is 14 amino acids. V lost 4 bases, J lost 0 bases, and 9 bases lay in between. Here the CDR3 reads CSVAQGTTNEKLFF. The CDR3 nucleotides read TGCAGCGTTGCCCAGGGGACAACTAATGAAAAACTGTTTTTT.

The chain carries TRBV5-4 and TRBJ2-1, with TRBD2 matching over 10 bases. V gave up 3 bases and J gave up 4 bases; unmatched junction bases: 7. Germline V lookup: CDR1 SGHNT, CDR2 YYREEE (reference sequence). This CDR3 contains 16 residues. CDR3 residues: CASSSTGTSAYNEQFF. CDR3 nucleotides: TGTGCCAGCAGCTCAACCGGGACTAGCGCTTACAATGAGCAGTTCTTC.

This clone has more than one count but fewer than ten. The J gene is TRBJ1-1, the V gene TRBV2, with D possibly matching TRBD1 (5 bases). This CDR3 has 13 residues. V gave up 5 bases and J gave up 11 bases, with 18 bases separating them. The germline V gene encodes CDR1 SNHLY and CDR2 FYNNEI. This CDR3 is CASSSFNRPRAFF. DNA of the CDR3: TGTGCCAGCAGTTCTTTTAACAGGCCACGGGCTTTCTTT. The variable domain in full, completed from reference TRBV2 and TRBJ1-1, reads EPEVTQTPSHQVTQMGQEVILRCVPISNHLYFYWYRQILGQKVEFLVSFYNNEISEKSEIFDDQFSVERPDGSNFTLKIRSTKLEDSAMYFCASSSFNRPRAFFGQGTRLTVV.

This rearrangement joins TRBV3-1 (or the pseudogene TRBV3-2) to TRBJ1-2; 8 positions agree with TRBD1. V lost 0 bases, J lost 8 bases, and 5 bases stayed unmatched. The CDR3 extends over 14 amino acids. CDR1 is LGHDT and CDR2 is YNNKEL in the germline V gene (reference sequence). CDR3 in amino acids: CASSQDFQGAGYTF. The CDR3 region has the DNA TGTGCCAGCAGCCAAGATTTTCAGGGGGCAGGCTACACCTTC.

V usage is TRBV5-6 and J usage is TRBJ2-1, with 10 positions matching TRBD2. The V and J ends lost 4 bases and 5 bases, in that order; junction bases with no gene match: 12. CDR3 length: 17 residues. CDR1 and CDR2 (germline): SGHDT, YYEEEE. The DNA of the CDR3 is TGTGCCAGCAGCGGGGGCCTTGGACTAGCGGCGGACAATGAGCAGTTCTTC. Protein: CASSGGLGLAADNEQFF.

This clone was found once. The chain has TRBV3-1 (or the pseudogene TRBV3-2) and TRBJ1-2; TRBD1 might be the D (6 bases). This CDR3 region has 15 residues. From germline, CDR1 is LGHDT and CDR2 YNNKEL (reference sequence). Trimming took 0 bases from V and 3 from J, leaving 11 bases between them. The CDR3 sequence is CASSQEVRGHYGYTF. Here the CDR3 DNA reads TGTGCCAGCAGCCAAGAAGTGCGGGGGCACTATGGCTACACCTTC.

J is TRBJ2-7 and V is TRBV28; 9 positions agree with TRBD2. Trimming cost V 4 bases and J 4 bases; bases outside gene matches: 11. The germline V gene has CDR1 MDHEN and CDR2 SYDVKM. The length of the CDR3 is 16 residues. The CDR3 region is CASSSGGAGGQYEQYF. The CDR3 nucleotides are TGTGCCAGCAGTTCCGGAGGGGCGGGAGGGCAATACGAGCAGTACTTC.

This clone was observed a handful of times. The J gene is TRBJ2-7, the V gene TRBV5-1; 13 bases are shared with TRBD2. Unmatched junction bases numbered 4, after V lost 4 bases and J lost 0 bases. The CDR3 is 16 residues long. From germline, CDR1 is SGHRS and CDR2 YFSETQ. CDR3 coding DNA: TGCGCCAGCAGCCGGACTAGCGGGAGTCGCTCCTACGAGCAGTACTTC. It translates to CASSRTSGSRSYEQYF.